This entry concerns a single T cell receptor (beta chain). The entry originates in a study of early T cells in non-severe SARS-CoV-2 infection. Study-level information: Sequencing input comprised bulk RNA from unsorted whole blood; chain pairing was not available.

Unique molecular identifiers were attached to individual cDNA molecules. Each CDR3 protein gets one entry after TCRdb re-called the 5' RACE reads with MiXCR. The sample records around 84,000 distinct CDR3 sequences, roughly a tenth being singletons. This TCR derives from an adult who was a healthcare worker with PCR-confirmed SARS-CoV-2 infection or an uninfected control (not recorded which). The material was whole blood, obtained at baseline.

The CDR3 DNA reads TGCAGTGCTAGAGGCAGCAAAAACATTCAGTACTTC. Its translation is CSARGSKNIQYF. The chain is built from TRBV20-1 and TRBJ2-4; D gene uncertain. The V end lost 1 base, the J end lost 3 bases, and 4 bases lay between the germline ends. Germline lookup yields CDR1 DFQATT and CDR2 SNEGSKA (reference sequence). CDR3 length: 12 residues.